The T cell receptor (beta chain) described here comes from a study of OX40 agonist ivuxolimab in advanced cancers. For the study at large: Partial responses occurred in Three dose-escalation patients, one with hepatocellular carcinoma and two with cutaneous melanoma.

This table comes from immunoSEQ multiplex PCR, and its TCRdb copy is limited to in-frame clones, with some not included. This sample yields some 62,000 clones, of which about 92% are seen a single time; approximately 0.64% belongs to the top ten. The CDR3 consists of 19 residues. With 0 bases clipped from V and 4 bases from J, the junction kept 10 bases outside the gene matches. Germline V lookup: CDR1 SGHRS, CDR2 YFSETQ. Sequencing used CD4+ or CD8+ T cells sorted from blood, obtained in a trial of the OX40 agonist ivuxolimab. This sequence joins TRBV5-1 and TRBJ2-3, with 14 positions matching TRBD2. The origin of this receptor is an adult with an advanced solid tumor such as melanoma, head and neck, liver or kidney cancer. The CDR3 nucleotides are TGCGCCAGCAGCTTGGGAGGGACTAGCGGGAGTGGGGCCCCAGATACGCAGTATTTT. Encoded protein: CASSLGGTSGSGAPDTQYF.